A single sample is the source of the 21 T cell receptor beta chains below, sequenced in a study of metastatic and nonmetastatic thyroid tumors. Treatment of any kind had been given to no patient before thyroid surgery. Using MiXCR, TCRdb reanalyzed the PCR reads. This table has some 17,000 clones, about 25% appearing once. Sequences were obtained from adjacent normal tissue. The receptor source for this set is a female donor with papillary thyroid cancer or a benign thyroid nodule (not recorded which). Some clones in this sample may be carry-over from other donors' samples.

V usage is TRBV9 and J usage is TRBJ2-3; 13 bases fit TRBD2. Germline lookup yields CDR1 SGDLS and CDR2 YYNGEE. V shed 3 bases and J 3 bases; nucleotides not matched to a gene: 4. CDR3 length: 16 residues. The CDR3 loop reads CASSGGLAGMTDTQYF. The CDR3 DNA follows: TGTGCCAGCAGCGGGGGACTAGCGGGGATGACAGATACGCAGTATTTT.

In its sample, this clone was seen many times. The V call is TRBV11-2, the J call TRBJ2-7; the match to TRBD2 covers 12 bases. The CDR3 spans 15 residues. Germline values: CDR1 SGHAT, CDR2 FQNNGV. Unmatched junction bases numbered 4, after V lost 0 bases and J lost 7 bases. CDR3 coding DNA: TGTGCCAGCAGCTTAGATCCTAGCGGGAGGGGGGAGCAGTACTTC. This encodes CASSLDPSGRGEQYF. The full variable domain, completed using reference TRBV11-2 and TRBJ2-7, is EAGVAQSPRYKIIEKRQSVAFWCNPISGHATLYWYQQILGQGPKLLIQFQNNGVVDDSQLPKDRFSAERLKGVDSTLKIQPAKLEDSAVYLCASSLDPSGRGEQYFGPGTRLTVT.

The genes are TRBV28 and TRBJ1-6; 9 nucleotides line up with TRBD1. CDR1 MDHEN and CDR2 SYDVKM come from the germline V gene. The CDR3 extends over 14 amino acids. Losses at the gene ends were 7 bases for V and 5 bases for J; bases not matched to a gene: 3. CDR3 in amino acids: CASTGQGNNSPLHF. The CDR3 DNA reads TGTGCCAGCACCGGACAGGGGAATAATTCACCCCTCCACTTT.

This clone has only a few counts. This rearrangement joins TRBV30 to TRBJ1-6; D might be TRBD1 (5 bases). V was cut by 0 bases and J by 8 bases, with 17 bases left in between. This CDR3 spans 16 amino acids. CDR1 and CDR2 (germline): GTSNPN, SVGIG (reference sequence). The CDR3 loop reads CAWSVPGTVTHSPLHF. CDR3 bases: TGTGCCTGGAGTGTCCCAGGGACCGTGACTCATTCACCCCTCCACTTT.

The chain carries TRBV11-2 and TRBJ1-6; TRBD1 matches 7 bases. CDR3 length: 15 residues. Germline-derived CDR1 and CDR2 are SGHAT and FQNNGV. V gave up 3 bases and J gave up 5 bases; unmatched junction bases: 4. Here the CDR3 reads CASSFQGQNNSPLHF. The CDR3 DNA is TGTGCCAGCAGCTTCCAGGGACAGAATAATTCACCCCTCCACTTT.

This clone came up many times. The chain uses TRBV4-1 and TRBJ1-1, with D possibly being TRBD1 (6 bases). V shed 3 bases and J shed 11 bases, with 22 bases lying between them. The CDR3 covers 15 residues. From germline, CDR1 is MGHRA and CDR2 YSYEKL. CDR3: CASSQYYRDNQEAFF. In nucleotides, the CDR3 is TGCGCCAGCAGCCAGTACTACCGGGACAACCAAGAGGCTTTCTTT.

By share, this clone ranks as medium-sized. The J gene is TRBJ1-5, the V gene TRBV19; TRBD1 might be the D (5 bases). The CDR3 runs to 13 residues. CDR1 is LNHDA and CDR2 is SQIVND in the germline V gene (reference sequence). Trimming took 5 bases from V and 5 from J, leaving 10 bases between them. In nucleotides, the CDR3 is TGTGCCAGTAGTCAACAGGTTTATCAGCCCCAGCATTTT. It encodes CASSQQVYQPQHF.

This clone was seen more than once but under ten times. The chain combines TRBV6-4 with TRBJ2-6; a weak D match, TRBD1 (6 bases). With 7 bases removed from V and 1 base from J, the gap between germline ends came to 11 bases. Germline CDR1 MRHNA, CDR2 SNTAGT. This CDR3 is built from 15 residues. Here the CDR3 reads CASINDRSGANVLTF. The CDR3 DNA sequence: TGTGCCAGCATTAATGACAGGTCTGGGGCCAACGTCCTGACTTTC.

Points on this clone: An end of the junction does not agree with germline; a read error may underlie this. CDR3 sequence (DNA): TGTGCCAGCACACCCTTGGAGATCCAGTACTTC. Protein sequence: CASTPLEIQYF. The chain uses TRBV2 and TRBJ2-5; no clear D gene. Per germline, CDR1 SNHLY and CDR2 FYNNEI. The CDR3 loop spans 11 amino acids.

The gene calls are TRBV7-3 and TRBJ2-5; no reliable D call. CDR3 length equals 14 residues. Per germline, CDR1 SGHTA and CDR2 FQGTGA. Trimming removed 5 bases from V and 5 bases from J, with 15 bases in between. In nucleotides, the CDR3 is TGTGCCAGCAGCCCAACTTGCAGTGGCGAGACCCAGTACTTC. Its protein is CASSPTCSGETQYF.

In its sample, this clone was seen a few times. CDR3 DNA sequence: TGTGCCAGCAGTTTTGTGTTTTACGGGGCTCAGTACTTC. This gives the protein CASSFVFYGAQYF. The V and J genes are TRBV28 and TRBJ2-5; D may be TRBD1 or TRBD2 (5 bases each). There are 13 residues in the CDR3. Trimming cost V 3 bases and J 11 bases, with 16 bases left between them. Germline CDR1 and CDR2: MDHEN and SYDVKM.

This clone was found a few times. V usage is TRBV5-1 and J usage is TRBJ2-7; maybe TRBD1 (7 bases). V was pared by 0 bases and J by 3 bases, with 13 bases between. CDR1 is SGHRS, CDR2 YFSETQ, per germline. CDR3 length: 15 residues. DNA for the CDR3: TGCGCCAGCAGCTTGGCAGGGGGACTTTTCTACGAGCAGTACTTC. As protein: CASSLAGGLFYEQYF.

This clone has a count of ten or more. The chain combines TRBV5-6 with TRBJ2-1; 10 bases line up with TRBD2. Looked up from germline, CDR1 is SGHDT and CDR2 is YYEEEE. The trim removed 4 bases at V and 10 bases at J, leaving 8 bases unmatched. This CDR3 spans 14 amino acids. CDR3 residues: CASSPAPSGGEQFF. The CDR3 DNA reads as TGTGCCAGCAGCCCGGCCCCTAGCGGGGGAGAGCAGTTCTTC.

This clone was detected only once. The chain combines TRBV3-1 with TRBJ2-4; D is perhaps TRBD1 or TRBD2 (5 bases each). CDR1 LGHDT and CDR2 YNNKEL come from the germline V gene (reference sequence). CDR3 size: 12 residues. Trimming removed 7 bases at V and 11 bases at J, with 15 bases between. CDR3: CASTQRGYVQYF. The CDR3 region has the DNA TGTGCCAGCACCCAGAGGGGATACGTTCAGTACTTC.

This clone was detected only a few times. The gene calls are TRBV11-2 and TRBJ1-2, with D tentatively TRBD1 (6 bases). This CDR3 comprises 13 residues. V was cut by 4 bases and J by 4 bases, with 10 bases left in between. Germline V gene sequence: CDR1 SGHAT, CDR2 FQNNGV. CDR3 region: CASSSGTTYGYTF. In nucleotides, the CDR3 is TGTGCCAGCAGCTCCGGGACAACCTATGGCTACACCTTC.

This clone was detected only a few times. The J gene is TRBJ2-7, the V gene TRBV2; 10 positions match TRBD1. CDR1 and CDR2 (germline): SNHLY, FYNNEI. V lost 4 bases, J lost 7 bases, and 10 bases stayed unmatched. The length of the CDR3 is 15 residues. The CDR3 protein is CASSVLTGGRWEQYF. The DNA for the CDR3 is TGTGCCAGCAGTGTCCTGACAGGGGGCCGATGGGAGCAGTACTTC.

The table lists this clone with many counts. Other DNA variants within this sample encode the same CDR3. This chain uses TRBV9 with TRBJ2-5; no reliable D call. There are 14 residues in the CDR3. Germline V CDR1 and CDR2: SGDLS, YYNGEE. Between the trimmed V and J ends, which lost 4 bases and 4 bases, there was a span of 14 bases. CDR3 residues: CASSSWTAPETQYF. CDR3 DNA: TGTGCCAGCAGCTCATGGACCGCGCCAGAGACCCAGTACTTC.

This clone has more than one count but fewer than ten. The junction and the germline gene differ at one end; a read error may be behind it. The chain couples TRBV15 to TRBJ2-6; TRBD1 aligns across 8 bases. The germline V gene has CDR1 LNHNV and CDR2 YYDKDF (reference sequence). The CDR3 spans 13 residues. This chain's CDR3 is CDTQGAGSNVLTF. The CDR3, as DNA: TGTGACACCCAGGGGGCTGGGTCCAACGTCCTGACTTTC.

This clone is medium-sized within its sample. This chain joins TRBV19 and TRBJ1-2; tentatively, D is TRBD1 (6 bases). CDR1 and CDR2 (germline): LNHDA, SQIVND (reference sequence). V was shortened by 6 bases and J by 4 bases, with 12 bases between the two germline ends. The CDR3 runs 13 residues. The CDR3 sequence: CASRSGGGYGYTF. The CDR3 DNA is TGTGCCAGTAGATCCGGGGGCGGCTATGGCTACACCTTC.

This clone was observed many times. This chain links TRBV5-1 with TRBJ1-1, with TRBD1 matching 7 bases. This CDR3 region has 15 residues. Germline CDR1 is SGHRS and CDR2 is YFSETQ. V lost 3 bases, J lost 5 bases, and 10 bases stayed unmatched. DNA of the CDR3: TGCGCCAGCAGCTCCCTTACAGGGGTTCGGACTGAAGCTTTCTTT. Protein: CASSSLTGVRTEAFF. Supplemented by reference TRBV5-1 and TRBJ1-1, the full variable domain reads KAGVTQTPRYLIKTRGQQVTLSCSPISGHRSVSWYQQTPGQGLQFLFEYFSETQRNKGNFPGRFSGRQFSNSRSEMNVSTLELGDSALYLCASSSLTGVRTEAFFGQGTRLTVV.

This clone occurred many times. The rearrangement joins TRBV7-9 to TRBJ2-7, with TRBD1 as a possible D gene (6 bases). The CDR3 extends over 13 amino acids. CDR1 is SEHNR and CDR2 is FQNEAQ in the germline V gene (reference sequence). V shed 5 bases and J shed 7 bases, with 15 bases lying between them. The CDR3 DNA follows: TGTGCCAGCAGCCGACAGACAGGCGGTGAGCAGTACTTC. It specifies CASSRQTGGEQYF.